This TCR beta chain was retrieved from a study of CD8 T cells in ankylosing spondylitis. Trimming left V 2 bases short and J 1 base short, with 28 bases between. Germline values: CDR1 SGHRS, CDR2 YFSETQ. The CDR3 contains 21 residues. Only a few counts were recorded for this clonotype. A single record per CDR3 protein comes from TCRdb applying MiXCR to the 5' RACE reads. This sample yields about 250,000 distinct CDR3 sequences, of which under 20% are seen a single time; less than 35% belongs to the top ten. Material: blood, either unsorted or a sorted T cell fraction (not recorded which). This sequence was found in a male donor with ankylosing spondylitis or in good health (not recorded which). This chain links TRBV5-1 with TRBJ2-1; TRBD1 or TRBD2 may be the D gene (9 bases each). CDR3 DNA sequence: TGCGCCAGCAGCTTAACAGGGGGCCTTCCATTAGCGGGAGAGTCCTACAATGAGCAGTTCTTC. It codes for CASSLTGGLPLAGESYNEQFF.